This T cell receptor (beta chain) stems from a study of shared clonotypes between healthy human individuals. The donor cohort consisted entirely of Caucasian adults residing in Nashville, Tennessee. The germline V gene encodes CDR1 KGHSH and CDR2 LQKENI. V was cut by 6 bases and J by 3 bases, with 9 bases left in between. The CDR3 covers 12 residues. This table comes from immunoSEQ multiplex PCR, and its TCRdb copy is limited to in-frame clones, with some not included. Found here are about 1.1 million clones, approximately 80% of them singletons; the top ten hold approximately 0.5%. The chain uses TRBV18 and TRBJ2-7, with no clear D. The sequence was obtained from a young man in good health. Some clones in this sample may be carry-over from other donors' samples. The sequenced sample was memory CD4+ T cells from PBMCs. The subset: CD45RA-negative fraction. This CDR3 reads CASSLQVYEQYF. The CDR3 nucleotides are TGTGCCAGCTCCCTCCAGGTCTACGAGCAGTACTTC.